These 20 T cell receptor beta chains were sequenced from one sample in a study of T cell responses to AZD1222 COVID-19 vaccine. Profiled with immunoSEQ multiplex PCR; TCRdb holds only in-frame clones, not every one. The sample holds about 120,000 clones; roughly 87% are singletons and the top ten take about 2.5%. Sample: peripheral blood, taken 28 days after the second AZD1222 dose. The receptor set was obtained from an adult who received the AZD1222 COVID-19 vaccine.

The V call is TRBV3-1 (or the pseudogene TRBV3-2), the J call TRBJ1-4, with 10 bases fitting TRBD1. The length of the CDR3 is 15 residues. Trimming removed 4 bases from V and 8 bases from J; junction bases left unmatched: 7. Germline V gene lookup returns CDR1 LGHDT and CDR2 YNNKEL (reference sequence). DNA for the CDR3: TGTGCCAGCAGCCTTGGGACAGGGGTAAGAGAAAAACTGTTTTTT. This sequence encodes CASSLGTGVREKLFF.

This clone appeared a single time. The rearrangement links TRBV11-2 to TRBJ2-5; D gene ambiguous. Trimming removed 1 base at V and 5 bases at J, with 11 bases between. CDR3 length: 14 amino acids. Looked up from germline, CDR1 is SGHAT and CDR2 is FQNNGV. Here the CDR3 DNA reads TGTGCCAGCAGCTTAGGAGCAGGAAGGGAGACCCAGTACTTC. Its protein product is CASSLGAGRETQYF.

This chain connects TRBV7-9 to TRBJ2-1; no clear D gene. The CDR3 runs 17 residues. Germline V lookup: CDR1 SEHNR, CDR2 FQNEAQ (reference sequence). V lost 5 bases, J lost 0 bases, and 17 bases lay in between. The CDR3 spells CASSPPPRFNSYNEQFF. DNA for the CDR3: TGTGCCAGCAGCCCACCCCCCCGATTTAACTCCTACAATGAGCAGTTCTTC.

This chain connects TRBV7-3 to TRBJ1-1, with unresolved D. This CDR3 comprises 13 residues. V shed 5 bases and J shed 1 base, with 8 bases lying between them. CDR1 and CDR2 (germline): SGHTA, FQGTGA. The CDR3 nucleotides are TGTGCCAGCAGCCACACCACGAACACTGAAGCTTTCTTT. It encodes CASSHTTNTEAFF.

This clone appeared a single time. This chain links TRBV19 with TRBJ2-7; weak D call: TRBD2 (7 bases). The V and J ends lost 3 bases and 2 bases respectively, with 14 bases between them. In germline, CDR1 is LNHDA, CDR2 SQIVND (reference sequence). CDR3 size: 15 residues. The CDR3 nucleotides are TGTGCCAGTAGTATTTCGGGGGGCAGGGCCTACGAGCAGTACTTC. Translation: CASSISGGRAYEQYF.

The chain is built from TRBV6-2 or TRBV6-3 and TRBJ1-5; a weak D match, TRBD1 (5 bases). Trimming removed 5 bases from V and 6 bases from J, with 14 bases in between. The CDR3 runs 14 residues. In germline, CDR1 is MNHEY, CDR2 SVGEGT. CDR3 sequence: CASSTVTVGQPQHF. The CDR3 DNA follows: TGTGCCAGCAGTACGGTGACAGTCGGTCAGCCCCAGCATTTT.

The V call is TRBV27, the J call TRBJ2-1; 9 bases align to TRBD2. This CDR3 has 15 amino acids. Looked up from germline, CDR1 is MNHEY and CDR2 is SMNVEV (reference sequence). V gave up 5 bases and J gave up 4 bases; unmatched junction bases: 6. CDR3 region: CASSPTSGKYNEQFF. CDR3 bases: TGTGCCAGCAGTCCGACTAGCGGAAAGTACAATGAGCAGTTCTTC.

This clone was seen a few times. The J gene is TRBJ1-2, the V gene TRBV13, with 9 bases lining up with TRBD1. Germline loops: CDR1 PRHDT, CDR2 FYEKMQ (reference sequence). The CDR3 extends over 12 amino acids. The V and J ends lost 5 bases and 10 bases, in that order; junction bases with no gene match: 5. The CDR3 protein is CASSERQGDYTF. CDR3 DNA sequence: TGTGCCAGCAGCGAACGACAGGGGGACTACACCTTC.

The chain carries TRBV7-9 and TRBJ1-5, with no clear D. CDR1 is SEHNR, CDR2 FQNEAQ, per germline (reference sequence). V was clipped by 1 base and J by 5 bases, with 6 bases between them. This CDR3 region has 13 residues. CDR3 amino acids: CASSLGDYQPQHF. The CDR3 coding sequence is TGTGCCAGCAGCTTAGGGGATTATCAGCCCCAGCATTTT.

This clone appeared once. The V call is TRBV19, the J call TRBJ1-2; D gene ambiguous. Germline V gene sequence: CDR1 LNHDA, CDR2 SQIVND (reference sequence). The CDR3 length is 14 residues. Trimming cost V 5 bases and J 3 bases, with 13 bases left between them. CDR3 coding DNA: TGTGCCAGTAGTGTATCTGGAGATGACTATGGCTACACCTTC. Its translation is CASSVSGDDYGYTF.

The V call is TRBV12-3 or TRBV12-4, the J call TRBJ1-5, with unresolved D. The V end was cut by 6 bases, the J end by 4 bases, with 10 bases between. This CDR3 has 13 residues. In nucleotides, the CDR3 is TGTGCCAGCAGCACGGACGGGAATCAGCCCCAGCATTTT. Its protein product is CASSTDGNQPQHF.

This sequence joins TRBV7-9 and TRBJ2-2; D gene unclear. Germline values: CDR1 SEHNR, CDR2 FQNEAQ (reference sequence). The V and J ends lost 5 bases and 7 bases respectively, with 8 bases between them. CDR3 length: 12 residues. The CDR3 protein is CASSVRGGELFF. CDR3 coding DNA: TGTGCCAGCAGCGTACGCGGCGGGGAGCTGTTTTTT.

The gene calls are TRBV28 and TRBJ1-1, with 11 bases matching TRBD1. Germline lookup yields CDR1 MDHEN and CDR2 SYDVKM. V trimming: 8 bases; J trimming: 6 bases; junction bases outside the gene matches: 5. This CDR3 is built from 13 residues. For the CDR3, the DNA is TGTGCCAGCCGGGACAGGGGGAGGGCTGAAGCTTTCTTT. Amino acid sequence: CASRDRGRAEAFF.

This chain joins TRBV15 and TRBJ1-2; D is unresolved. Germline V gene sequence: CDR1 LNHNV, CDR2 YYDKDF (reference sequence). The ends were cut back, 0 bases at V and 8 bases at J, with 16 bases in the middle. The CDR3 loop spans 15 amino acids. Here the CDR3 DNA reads TGTGCCACCAGCAGAGATAGGAACCTTGAGTGGGGCTACACCTTC. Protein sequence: CATSRDRNLEWGYTF.

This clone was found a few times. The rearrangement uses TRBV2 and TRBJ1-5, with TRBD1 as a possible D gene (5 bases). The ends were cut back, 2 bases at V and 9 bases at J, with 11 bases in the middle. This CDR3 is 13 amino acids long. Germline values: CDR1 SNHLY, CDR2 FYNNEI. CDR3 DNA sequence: TGTGCCAGCAGTGAAAGGGGCCTCTGGCCCCAGCATTTT. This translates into CASSERGLWPQHF.

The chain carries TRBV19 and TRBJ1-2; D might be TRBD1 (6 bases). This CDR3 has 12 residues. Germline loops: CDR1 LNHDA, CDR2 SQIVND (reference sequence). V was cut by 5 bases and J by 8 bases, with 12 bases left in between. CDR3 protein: CASSPTGQGYTF. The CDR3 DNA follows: TGTGCCAGTAGTCCAACAGGGCAAGGCTACACCTTC.

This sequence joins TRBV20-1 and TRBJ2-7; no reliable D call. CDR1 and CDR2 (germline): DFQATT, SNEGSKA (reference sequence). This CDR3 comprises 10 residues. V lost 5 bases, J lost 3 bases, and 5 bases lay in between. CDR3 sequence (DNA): TGCAGTGCTCGAAACTACGAGCAGTACTTC. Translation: CSARNYEQYF.

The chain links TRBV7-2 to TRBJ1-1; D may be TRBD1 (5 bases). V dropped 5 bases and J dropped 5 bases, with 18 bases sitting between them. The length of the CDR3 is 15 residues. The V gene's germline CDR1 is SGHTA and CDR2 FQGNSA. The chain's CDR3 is CASSPAPGAGTEAFF. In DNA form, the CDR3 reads TGTGCCAGCAGCCCCGCGCCCGGGGCGGGGACTGAAGCTTTCTTT. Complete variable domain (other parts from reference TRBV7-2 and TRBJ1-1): GAGVSQSPSNKVTEKGKDVELRCDPISGHTALYWYRQSLGQGLEFLIYFQGNSAPDKSGLPSDRFSAERTGGSVSTLTIQRTQQEDSAVYLCASSPAPGAGTEAFFGQGTRLTVV.

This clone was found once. The CDR3 nucleotides are TGTGCCAGCAGCTTAACGGGGGGTAATTCACCCCTCCACTTT. The encoded protein is CASSLTGGNSPLHF. The chain is built from TRBV5-8 and TRBJ1-6; TRBD1 is a possible D gene (5 bases). CDR3 size: 14 residues. The ends were cut back, 2 bases at V and 6 bases at J, with 9 bases in the middle. CDR1 SGHTS and CDR2 YDEGEE come from the germline V gene.

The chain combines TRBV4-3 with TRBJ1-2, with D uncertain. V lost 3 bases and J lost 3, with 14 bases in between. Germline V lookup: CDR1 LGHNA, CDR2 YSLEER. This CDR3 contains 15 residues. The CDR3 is CASSHRRVRHYGYTF. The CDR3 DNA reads TGCGCCAGCAGCCACCGGCGGGTTCGCCACTATGGCTACACCTTC.